The 24 T cell receptor beta chains reported below all come from one sample, sequenced in a study of T-cell reconstitution after alpha-beta-depleted transplantation in children. Construction of the TCRbeta library involved unique molecular identifiers. TCRdb redid the calling of the PCR reads with MiXCR, one entry per CDR3 protein. This sample has almost 250,000 distinct CDR3 sequences, with around 25% found just once. The input for sequencing was PBMCs, taken before TCRalphabeta/CD19-depleted stem cell transplant. These receptors came from a girl aged 2 to 10 with Fanconi anemia, due to receive a stem cell transplant.

The table lists this clonotype with a count of one. The chain recombines TRBV20-1 with TRBJ2-1; 7 nucleotides match TRBD2. This CDR3 is built from 13 residues. The germline gives CDR1 DFQATT, CDR2 SNEGSKA (reference sequence). Unmatched junction bases numbered 3, after V lost 3 bases and J lost 4 bases. CDR3 residues: CSARGTNYNEQFF. CDR3 nucleotides: TGCAGTGCTAGGGGGACTAATTACAATGAGCAGTTCTTC.

The CDR3 DNA reads TGTGCCAGCACCCCCCTCTGGGACCTAACCCATGAGCAGTTCTTC. This sequence encodes CASTPLWDLTHEQFF. The V gene is TRBV28, the J gene TRBJ2-1; D might be TRBD1 or TRBD2, each matching 5 bases. Germline V gene sequence: CDR1 MDHEN, CDR2 SYDVKM. This CDR3 has 15 amino acids. V was shortened by 7 bases and J by 8 bases, with 21 bases between the two germline ends.

The chain uses TRBV7-2 and TRBJ2-1; TRBD2 matches 11 bases. The CDR3 sequence is 16 residues long. V lost 0 bases to trimming and J lost 11 bases; unmatched junction nucleotides: 9. Germline CDR1 SGHTA, CDR2 FQGNSA. CDR3 loop: CASSLAPPGTSGKQFF. DNA for the CDR3: TGTGCCAGCAGCTTAGCCCCGCCGGGGACTAGCGGCAAGCAGTTCTTC.

The V and J genes are TRBV9 and TRBJ2-1; the match to TRBD2 covers 14 bases. The junction had 10 bases not matched to a gene; V was cut back by 4 bases and J by 4 bases. Per the germline V gene, CDR1 is SGDLS and CDR2 is YYNGEE. There are 18 residues in the CDR3. CDR3 amino acids: CASSTGTSGSRRYNEQFF. CDR3 nucleotides: TGTGCCAGCAGCACAGGGACTAGCGGGAGTCGGAGGTACAATGAGCAGTTCTTC.

The genes are TRBV18 and TRBJ2-1; D not certain. From germline, CDR1 is KGHSH and CDR2 LQKENI. Trimming stripped 3 bases from V and 2 bases from J, with 17 bases between. The length of the CDR3 is 17 residues. CDR3: CASSPILALATYNEQFF. Here the CDR3 DNA reads TGTGCCAGCTCACCGATTTTGGCGCTCGCAACCTACAATGAGCAGTTCTTC.

This clonotype was seen ten or more times. The chain joins TRBV5-1 to TRBJ2-1; D gene ambiguous. Germline V gives CDR1 SGHRS, CDR2 YFSETQ. V lost 6 bases to trimming and J lost 9 bases, with 10 bases between them. This CDR3 has 11 residues. The CDR3 DNA reads TGCGCCAGCAAATTGTTAGGTGAGCAGTTCTTC. Its translation: CASKLLGEQFF.

The chain couples TRBV7-9 to TRBJ1-4; no clear D. CDR1 is SEHNR and CDR2 is FQNEAQ in the germline V gene (reference sequence). Trimming shortened V by 2 bases and J by 5 bases, and 12 bases separated the two germline ends. The CDR3 contains 15 residues. Here the CDR3 reads CASSLPGSVNEKLFF. In nucleotides, the CDR3 is TGTGCCAGCAGCTTACCCGGCAGTGTAAATGAAAAACTGTTTTTT.

The V gene is TRBV29-1, the J gene TRBJ2-3; 8 positions agree with TRBD1. CDR3 size: 13 residues. Losses at the gene ends were 7 bases for V and 2 bases for J; bases not matched to a gene: 5. Germline V gives CDR1 SQVTM, CDR2 ANQGSEA. In DNA, the CDR3 is TGCAGCGGGGGACAGGAAATCACAGATACGCAGTATTTT. It encodes CSGGQEITDTQYF.

Comments on this clonotype: This may stem from a read error, because a much larger clone lies one nucleotide away. The V and J genes are TRBV3-1 and TRBJ2-7; D remains ambiguous. Germline lookup yields CDR1 LGHDT and CDR2 YNNKEL (reference sequence). The CDR3 runs to 13 residues. The V end lost 8 bases, the J end lost 7 bases, and 18 bases lay between the germline ends. The CDR3 sequence is CASCLAGRQEQYF. CDR3 nucleotides: TGTGCCAGCTGTTTAGCCGGGCGGCAGGAGCAGTACTTC.

Only a few counts were recorded for this clonotype. The chain has TRBV20-1 and TRBJ2-7; D is undetermined. This CDR3 comprises 13 residues. Between the trimmed V and J ends, which lost 1 base and 2 bases, there was a span of 9 bases. Germline V lookup: CDR1 DFQATT, CDR2 SNEGSKA (reference sequence). The chain's CDR3 is CSARVDGTYEQYF. The CDR3 bases are TGCAGTGCTAGAGTGGACGGAACCTACGAGCAGTACTTC.

CDR3: CSVAPLAGGGETQYF. The CDR3 nucleotides read TGCAGCGTTGCCCCCTTGGCAGGAGGGGGAGAGACCCAGTACTTC. This sequence joins TRBV29-1 and TRBJ2-5, with D possibly called TRBD1 or TRBD2 (6 bases each). V lost 4 bases to trimming and J lost 4 bases, with 19 bases between them. The CDR3 consists of 15 residues. Per germline, CDR1 SQVTM and CDR2 ANQGSEA.

The chain recombines TRBV18 with TRBJ1-1, with D possibly TRBD1 on 5 matching bases. V gave up 1 base and J gave up 6 bases, with 18 bases separating them. The CDR3 totals 16 residues. Germline values: CDR1 KGHSH, CDR2 LQKENI. CDR3 loop: CASSPRAAQRDAEAFF. DNA for the CDR3: TGTGCCAGCTCACCACGGGCAGCACAAAGGGACGCTGAAGCTTTCTTT.

This clonotype has at least ten counts. The V call is TRBV20-1, the J call TRBJ2-5; tentatively, D is TRBD2 (6 bases). This CDR3 contains 13 residues. V gave up 2 bases and J gave up 5 bases, with 12 bases separating them. The germline V gene encodes CDR1 DFQATT and CDR2 SNEGSKA (reference sequence). The CDR3 reads CSARKGRWETQYF. CDR3 bases: TGCAGTGCTAGAAAGGGGAGGTGGGAGACCCAGTACTTC.

This clonotype showed up many times. The gene calls are TRBV7-3 and TRBJ2-1; unclear D gene. This CDR3 is 15 amino acids long. The germline V gene has CDR1 SGHTA and CDR2 FQGTGA. Trimming shortened V by 4 bases and J by 0 bases, and 10 bases separated the two germline ends. The CDR3 loop reads CASSSTLSSYNEQFF. The CDR3 nucleotides are TGTGCCAGCAGCTCAACCCTTAGCTCCTACAATGAGCAGTTCTTC.

This clonotype has ten or more counts. The genes are TRBV28 and TRBJ1-4; no clear D. Germline assignment: CDR1 MDHEN and CDR2 SYDVKM. This CDR3 is 15 amino acids long. The ends were cut back, 5 bases at V and 7 bases at J, with 17 bases in the middle. CDR3 bases: TGTGCCAGCAGTCCCCACATGTCCGCTCTTGAAAAACTGTTTTTT. Translated: CASSPHMSALEKLFF.

The sample holds a few counts of this clonotype. The chain employs TRBV20-1 and TRBJ2-1; the D gene is possibly TRBD1 (6 bases). Per the germline V gene, CDR1 is DFQATT and CDR2 is SNEGSKA (reference sequence). Trimming took off 3 bases at V and 4 bases at J, with 16 bases between the two ends. The CDR3 runs 15 residues. CDR3 bases: TGCAGTGCTAGTGTCTCAAACAGGGTATACAATGAGCAGTTCTTC. This translates into CSASVSNRVYNEQFF.

The J gene is TRBJ2-3, the V gene TRBV4-2; 8 nucleotides line up with TRBD2. The V segment lost 0 bases and the J segment 0 bases; nucleotides outside the gene matches: 14. CDR3 length: 20 residues. The V gene's germline CDR1 is LGHNA and CDR2 YNFKEQ. The CDR3 spells CASSQEAGGLFKRSTDTQYF. CDR3 bases: TGTGCCAGCAGCCAAGAGGCGGGGGGACTTTTCAAAAGAAGCACAGATACGCAGTATTTT.

The V gene is TRBV7-6, the J gene TRBJ2-1; TRBD2 agrees at 10 bases. CDR1 is SGHVS, CDR2 FNYEAQ, per germline. The junction had 12 bases not matched to a gene; V was cut back by 8 bases and J by 8 bases. This CDR3 has 15 residues. CDR3 loop: CASPTVPSGSYEQFF. The CDR3 nucleotides read TGTGCCAGCCCTACCGTGCCTAGCGGGAGCTATGAGCAGTTCTTC. Full variable domain (outside the CDR3, taken from reference TRBV7-6 and TRBJ2-1): GAGVSQSPRYKVTKRGQDVALRCDPISGHVSLYWYRQALGQGPEFLTYFNYEAQQDKSGLPNDRFSAERPEGSISTLTIQRTEQRDSAMYRCASPTVPSGSYEQFFGPGTRLTVL.

This clonotype was picked up a small number of times. The rearrangement joins TRBV7-8 to TRBJ2-1, with no clear D. Germline values: CDR1 SGHVS, CDR2 FQNEAQ. Between the trimmed V and J ends, which lost 4 bases and 5 bases, there was a span of 18 bases. The CDR3 has 16 amino acids. In DNA, the CDR3 is TGTGCCAGCAGCTCCGAGGATTACTTCGGTAACAATGAGCAGTTCTTC. Its translation is CASSSEDYFGNNEQFF.

The chain recombines TRBV21-1 with TRBJ2-7; the table's D gene call, TRBD1, was not cross checked with the DNA. TRBV21-1 is given as a pseudogene. CDR3 length: 16 residues. DNA of the CDR3: TGTGCCAGCAGCAAAGAACTCCCGGTGTTGTGGTACGAGCAGTACTTC. This sequence encodes CASSKELPVLWYEQYF.

The chain recombines TRBV12-3 or TRBV12-4 with TRBJ2-3, with 8 bases identical to TRBD2. V lost 8 bases and J lost 2; bases outside the gene matches: 6. The CDR3 has 14 residues. CDR3 sequence reads: CASLTSGSTDTQYF. CDR3 DNA sequence: TGTGCCAGCCTTACTAGCGGATCCACAGATACGCAGTATTTT.

This chain connects TRBV29-1 to TRBJ2-3, with D possibly being TRBD2 (5 bases). The germline V gene has CDR1 SQVTM and CDR2 ANQGSEA. V shed 3 bases and J shed 0 bases, with 10 bases lying between them. The CDR3 is 14 residues long. CDR3 nucleotides: TGCAGCGTTGACGGTAGGACTAGCACAGATACGCAGTATTTT. Translation gives CSVDGRTSTDTQYF.

This clonotype was observed many times. The chain combines TRBV9 with TRBJ2-1, with 10 bases lining up with TRBD2. Germline CDR1 reads SGDLS; CDR2 reads YYNGEE. CDR3 length: 15 amino acids. The V gene end was trimmed by 4 bases and the J gene end by 4 bases; junction bases not matched to a gene: 5. Here the CDR3 DNA reads TGTGCCAGCAGCATGACTAGCGGGCGGTACAATGAGCAGTTCTTC. It codes for CASSMTSGRYNEQFF. Filled out from reference TRBV9 and TRBJ2-1, the complete variable domain reads DSGVTQTPKHLITATGQRVTLRCSPRSGDLSVYWYQQSLDQGLQFLIQYYNGEERAKGNILERFSAQQFPDLHSELNLSSLELGDSALYFCASSMTSGRYNEQFFGPGTRLTVL.

The gene calls are TRBV7-8 and TRBJ2-3; D gene ambiguous. Trimming took off 7 bases at V and 8 bases at J, with 19 bases between the two ends. The germline V gene encodes CDR1 SGHVS and CDR2 FQNEAQ. The CDR3 sequence is 14 residues long. In DNA form, the CDR3 reads TGTGCCAGCACCATGTCAGGCCCGGTGGGTACGCAGTATTTT. The encoded protein is CASTMSGPVGTQYF.